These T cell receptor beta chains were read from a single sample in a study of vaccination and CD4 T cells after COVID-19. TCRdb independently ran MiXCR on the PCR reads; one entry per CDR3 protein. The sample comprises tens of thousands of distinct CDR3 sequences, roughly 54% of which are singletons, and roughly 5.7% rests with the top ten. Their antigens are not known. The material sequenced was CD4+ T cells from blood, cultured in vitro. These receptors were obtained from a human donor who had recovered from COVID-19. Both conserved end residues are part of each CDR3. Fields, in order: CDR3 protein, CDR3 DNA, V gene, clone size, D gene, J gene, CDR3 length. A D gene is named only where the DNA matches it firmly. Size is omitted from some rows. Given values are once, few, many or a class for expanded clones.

CDR3: CASSLERGSPLLHF
DNA: TGTGCCAGCAGCTTAGAGAGGGGGAGCCCTCTCCTCCACTTT
V: TRBV11-2
size: few
D: NA
J: TRBJ1-6
length: 14

CDR3: CSASLSGYGYTF
DNA: TGCAGTGCTAGTCTTTCGGGCTATGGCTACACCTTC
V: TRBV20-1
size: NA
D: NA
J: TRBJ1-2
length: 12

CDR3: CSARVGTGGRDQPQHF
DNA: TGCAGTGCTAGAGTGGGAACAGGGGGCCGAGATCAGCCCCAGCATTTT
V: TRBV20-1
size: NA
D: TRBD1
J: TRBJ1-5
length: 16

CDR3: CASSEVGNSYEQYF
DNA: TGTGCCAGCAGTGAGGTGGGGAATTCCTACGAGCAGTACTTC
V: TRBV6-1
size: NA
D: NA
J: TRBJ2-7
length: 14

CDR3: CASSPSGTDGGYTF
DNA: TGTGCCAGCAGTCCCTCTGGGACGGATGGTGGCTACACCTTC
V: TRBV6-1
size: few
D: NA
J: TRBJ1-2
length: 14

CDR3: CASSFLLYEQYF
DNA: TGTGCCAGCAGCTTCCTCCTGTACGAGCAGTACTTC
V: TRBV7-2
size: NA
D: NA
J: TRBJ2-7
length: 12

CDR3: CASSYPIGTVGNSPLHF
DNA: TGTGCCAGCTCCTACCCCATTGGGACAGTGGGAAATTCACCCCTCCACTTT
V: TRBV6-1
size: NA
D: TRBD1
J: TRBJ1-6
length: 17

CDR3: CASSRVGGISTDTQYF
DNA: TGTGCCAGCAGCCGTGTTGGCGGGATTAGCACAGATACGCAGTATTTT
V: TRBV7-3
size: NA
D: NA
J: TRBJ2-3
length: 16

CDR3: CASSRKVESEAFF
DNA: TGTGCCAGTAGCCGGAAGGTGGAGTCTGAAGCTTTCTTT
V: TRBV19
size: NA
D: NA
J: TRBJ1-1
length: 13

CDR3: CSAEDRSANYGYTF
DNA: TGCAGTGCTGAGGACAGGTCTGCTAACTATGGCTACACCTTC
V: TRBV20-1
size: NA
D: TRBD1
J: TRBJ1-2
length: 14

CDR3: CANREGPNTEAFF
DNA: TGTGCCAATAGAGAGGGGCCGAACACTGAAGCTTTCTTT
V: TRBV2
size: few
D: NA
J: TRBJ1-1
length: 13

CDR3: CSARSSASSGGEQYF
DNA: TGCAGTGCTAGGTCCTCGGCTAGTTCGGGAGGCGAGCAGTACTTC
V: TRBV20-1
size: NA
D: TRBD2
J: TRBJ2-7
length: 15

CDR3: CASSFVNTEAFF
DNA: TGTGCCAGCAGCTTCGTGAACACTGAAGCTTTCTTT
V: TRBV11-2
size: few
D: NA
J: TRBJ1-1
length: 12

CDR3: CASSEARGAGVPDTQYF
DNA: TGTGCCAGCAGTGAAGCAAGGGGCGCGGGGGTTCCAGATACGCAGTATTTT
V: TRBV6-1
size: NA
D: TRBD2
J: TRBJ2-3
length: 17

CDR3: CASSPTGAIYEQYF
DNA: TGTGCCAGCAGCCCTACAGGGGCGATCTACGAGCAGTACTTC
V: TRBV7-2
size: few
D: TRBD1
J: TRBJ2-7
length: 14

CDR3: CASSYVKDFIGYTF
DNA: TGTGCCAGCAGTTACGTTAAGGATTTCATAGGCTACACCTTC
V: TRBV6-5
size: NA
D: NA
J: TRBJ1-2
length: 14

CDR3: CASSPDGQGVSFQYF
DNA: TGCGCCAGCAGCCCGGACGGACAGGGGGTTAGTTTTCAGTACTTC
V: TRBV5-1
size: NA
D: TRBD1
J: TRBJ2-4
length: 15

CDR3: CASSTPRDGGRGYTF
DNA: TGTGCCAGTAGTACCCCCCGGGATGGTGGGCGAGGCTACACCTTC
V: TRBV19
size: few
D: NA
J: TRBJ1-2
length: 15

CDR3: CASSLQAAGNTIYF
DNA: TGTGCCAGCAGTCTCCAGGCGGCTGGAAACACCATATATTTT
V: TRBV12-3/TRBV12-4
size: NA
D: NA
J: TRBJ1-3
length: 14

CDR3: CASSQNTNTEAFF
DNA: TGTGCCAGCAGCCAAAATACGAACACTGAAGCTTTCTTT
V: TRBV14
size: NA
D: NA
J: TRBJ1-1
length: 13

CDR3: CASSYAHGLAGGSREQYF
DNA: TGTGCCAGCAGTTACGCGCACGGACTAGCGGGAGGGTCTCGGGAGCAGTACTTC
V: TRBV6-2/TRBV6-3
size: NA
D: TRBD2
J: TRBJ2-7
length: 18

CDR3: CASSLEGRGRGQPQHF
DNA: TGCGCCAGCAGCTTGGAGGGTCGGGGAAGAGGCCAGCCCCAGCATTTT
V: TRBV5-1
size: few
D: NA
J: TRBJ1-5
length: 16

CDR3: CAIRAKIEQYF
DNA: TGTGCCATCAGGGCCAAAATTGAGCAGTACTTC
V: TRBV6-1
size: NA
D: NA
J: TRBJ2-7
length: 11

CDR3: CAWRPPQAGAEAFF
DNA: TGTGCCTGGAGGCCCCCGCAGGCTGGGGCTGAAGCTTTCTTT
V: TRBV30
size: NA
D: NA
J: TRBJ1-1
length: 14

CDR3: CASSLGHLNTEAFF
DNA: TGTGCCAGCAGTTTGGGACACCTGAACACTGAAGCTTTCTTT
V: TRBV27
size: NA
D: NA
J: TRBJ1-1
length: 14

CDR3: CASADSGRYEQYF
DNA: TGCGCCAGCGCGGATAGCGGGAGGTACGAGCAGTACTTC
V: TRBV5-1
size: NA
D: TRBD2
J: TRBJ2-7
length: 13

CDR3: CASSLVAGSSNQPQHF
DNA: TGTGCCAGCAGCTTAGTGGCAGGGAGTTCGAATCAGCCCCAGCATTTT
V: TRBV7-2
size: few
D: NA
J: TRBJ1-5
length: 16

CDR3: CASSDSGGVLGYTF
DNA: TGTGCCAGCAGTGACTCGGGAGGGGTTCTTGGCTACACCTTC
V: TRBV6-4
size: NA
D: NA
J: TRBJ1-2
length: 14

CDR3: CASSVLGETQYF
DNA: TGTGCCAGCAGTGTACTGGGGGAGACCCAGTACTTC
V: TRBV6-1
size: NA
D: NA
J: TRBJ2-5
length: 12

CDR3: CASSPQGGLTTEAFF
DNA: TGTGCCAGCAGCCCCCAGGGGGGCTTGACCACTGAAGCTTTCTTT
V: TRBV2
size: medium-sized
D: TRBD1
J: TRBJ1-1
length: 15

CDR3: CASSQGVGQGFYEQYF
DNA: TGTGCCAGCAGCCAAGGGGTGGGACAGGGTTTCTACGAGCAGTACTTC
V: TRBV4-2
size: NA
D: TRBD1
J: TRBJ2-7
length: 16

CDR3: CASSRRDSSNQPQHF
DNA: TGTGCCAGCTCACGGCGGGACAGTAGCAATCAGCCCCAGCATTTT
V: TRBV18
size: NA
D: TRBD1
J: TRBJ1-5
length: 15

CDR3: CASQAGGAYQETQYF
DNA: TGTGCCAGCCAAGCGGGAGGGGCGTACCAAGAGACCCAGTACTTC
V: TRBV7-2
size: NA
D: TRBD2
J: TRBJ2-5
length: 15

CDR3: CASSQGGEAFF
DNA: TGTGCCAGCAGCCAAGGGGGGGAAGCTTTCTTT
V: TRBV6-2/TRBV6-3
size: NA
D: NA
J: TRBJ1-1
length: 11

CDR3: CSTFRAQNTEAFF
DNA: TGCAGTACTTTCCGGGCCCAGAACACTGAAGCTTTCTTT
V: TRBV20-1
size: NA
D: NA
J: TRBJ1-1
length: 13

CDR3: CASSLSALGGGYTF
DNA: TGTGCCAGCAGTTTATCAGCCCTCGGTGGTGGCTACACCTTC
V: TRBV12-3/TRBV12-4
size: few
D: NA
J: TRBJ1-2
length: 14

CDR3: CASSTGLIRPLHF
DNA: TGTGCCAGCAGTACCGGGCTCATAAGGCCCCTCCACTTT
V: TRBV12-3/TRBV12-4
size: few
D: NA
J: TRBJ1-6
length: 13

CDR3: CASSEREAYNEQFF
DNA: TGTGCCAGCAGTGAAAGGGAGGCCTACAATGAGCAGTTCTTC
V: TRBV2
size: NA
D: NA
J: TRBJ2-1
length: 14

CDR3: CASRLDASQETQYF
DNA: TGTGCCAGTCGACTGGACGCCAGCCAAGAGACCCAGTACTTC
V: TRBV19
size: NA
D: NA
J: TRBJ2-5
length: 14

CDR3: CASSVLGPSYNEQFF
DNA: TGTGCCAGCAGCGTATTAGGCCCCTCCTACAATGAGCAGTTCTTC
V: TRBV11-2
size: NA
D: NA
J: TRBJ2-1
length: 15

CDR3: CASSVRTGGRYEQYF
DNA: TGTGCCAGCAGCGTACGGACAGGGGGTCGGTACGAGCAGTACTTC
V: TRBV5-8
size: NA
D: TRBD1
J: TRBJ2-7
length: 15

CDR3: CASSLDGQGKAFF
DNA: TGCGCCAGCAGCTTGGACGGACAGGGCAAAGCTTTCTTT
V: TRBV5-1
size: NA
D: TRBD1
J: TRBJ1-1
length: 13

CDR3: CASSFQGADYGYTF
DNA: TGCGCCAGCAGCTTCCAGGGGGCTGACTATGGCTACACCTTC
V: TRBV5-1
size: few
D: TRBD1
J: TRBJ1-2
length: 14

CDR3: CATSDFSAASTDTQYF
DNA: TGTGCCACCAGTGATTTTTCAGCCGCTAGCACAGATACGCAGTATTTT
V: TRBV24-1
size: NA
D: NA
J: TRBJ2-3
length: 16

CDR3: CSGDRAGDTQYF
DNA: TGCAGCGGCGACAGGGCGGGAGATACGCAGTATTTT
V: TRBV29-1
size: NA
D: TRBD1
J: TRBJ2-3
length: 12

CDR3: CSAPQGQETQYF
DNA: TGCAGTGCCCCACAGGGGCAAGAGACCCAGTACTTC
V: TRBV20-1
size: NA
D: TRBD1
J: TRBJ2-5
length: 12

CDR3: CASSAQHTGELFF
DNA: TGTGCCAGCAGTGCACAGCACACCGGGGAGCTGTTTTTT
V: TRBV2
size: NA
D: NA
J: TRBJ2-2
length: 13

CDR3: CASSKGGEKLFF
DNA: TGTGCCAGCAGCAAAGGAGGCGAAAAACTGTTTTTT
V: TRBV21-1
size: NA
D: NA
J: TRBJ1-4
length: 12

CDR3: CASSQWGLAGEETQYF
DNA: TGCGCCAGCAGCCAATGGGGACTAGCGGGAGAAGAGACCCAGTACTTC
V: TRBV4-1
size: NA
D: TRBD2
J: TRBJ2-5
length: 16

CDR3: CASSLRPGTGGPNTEAFF
DNA: TGTGCCAGCAGCTTAAGACCCGGGACAGGGGGGCCGAACACTGAAGCTTTCTTT
V: TRBV11-2
size: NA
D: TRBD1
J: TRBJ1-1
length: 18